This T cell receptor (beta chain) was captured in a study of T cell repertoires in cytomegalovirus infection. Study-level points and caveats: CMV-specific HLA-C-restricted TCR beta clonotypes dominated the ex vivo response.

To note about this clonotype: What it binds is unknown.

TCRdb re-derived calls from the reads in MiXCR, one entry per CDR3 protein. The sample holds around 900,000 distinct CDR3 sequences, about a third seen once. V lost 3 bases and J lost 7; bases outside the gene matches: 6. The CDR3 covers 15 residues. Germline V gene data show CDR1 as LNHDA and CDR2 as SQIVND (reference sequence). The sequenced sample was cultured CD8+ T cells from PBMCs, obtained from culture after CMV antigen stimulation. The chain uses TRBV19 and TRBJ2-1; TRBD2 aligns across 10 bases. This clonotype was sampled from a human donor in good health (CMV status not recorded). Some clones in this sample may be carry-over from other donors' samples. CDR3 coding DNA: TGTGCCAGTAGTATGGCAGCGGGGGGGGGTAATGAGCAGTTCTTC. Protein sequence: CASSMAAGGGNEQFF.